Listed below are T cell receptor beta chains from one sample, sequenced in a study of radiation and T cells in renal cell carcinoma. The method was immunoSEQ multiplex PCR; TCRdb's version includes in-frame clones alone and lacks a portion of them. This sample has tens of thousands of clones, with more than 60% found just once. The material was blood, obtained from a patient whose treatment included radiotherapy and nephrectomy. The receptors here all came from a man in his fifties or sixties with renal cell carcinoma. The CDR3 runs from the conserved cysteine through the conserved F or W. D genes are given only for firm matches. A row's size may be missing; if present it is once, few, many or a size class.

j_call v_call d_call clone_size cdr3_nt cdr3_aa
TRBJ2-5 TRBV6-5 TRBD1 NA TGTGCCAGCAGGCCAACAGGGGTGGGGCAAGAGACCCAGTACTTC CASRPTGVGQETQYF
TRBJ1-3 TRBV7-2 NA NA TGTGCCAGCAGCGTGAGTGGAAACACCATATATTTT CASSVSGNTIYF
TRBJ2-1 TRBV11-3 NA NA TGTGCCAGCAGCTTAGGACCGAATGAGCAGTTCTTC CASSLGPNEQFF
TRBJ2-3 TRBV19 TRBD2 NA TGTGCCAGTAGTCGAACTAGCGGGGGGGCGGCAGATACGCAGTATTTT CASSRTSGGAADTQYF
TRBJ1-6 TRBV2 NA once TGTGCCAGCAGATGGTCGATCTATGGCCGCTCACCCCTCCACTTT CASRWSIYGRSPLHF
TRBJ1-5 TRBV19 TRBD1 NA TGTGCCAGTAGTGCCGCCGGGACAGAGAATCAGCCCCAGCATTTT CASSAAGTENQPQHF
TRBJ2-1 TRBV12-5 TRBD2 once TGTGCTAGTGGTTTGGTACTCGGACTAGCGGGAGGGCCGGGGCAGTTCTTC CASGLVLGLAGGPGQFF
TRBJ2-1 TRBV11-2 TRBD2 NA TGTGCCAGCAGCCCCCGGACTAGCGGGGGCGGGCAGTTCTTC CASSPRTSGGGQFF
TRBJ2-1 TRBV6-5 TRBD1 once TGTGCCAGCAGCACGGGACAGGGGGCGGTTAATGAGCAGTTCTTC CASSTGQGAVNEQFF
TRBJ2-1 TRBV5-1 TRBD2 NA TGCGCCAGCAGCAAAACCGGGACTAGCGGGAGGCCGGATGAGCAGTTCTTC CASSKTGTSGRPDEQFF
TRBJ1-1 TRBV5-1 NA few TGCGCCAGCAGCTTGGACCCCGGGAACACTGAAGCTTTCTTT CASSLDPGNTEAFF
TRBJ1-5 TRBV7-9 NA few TGTGCCAGCAGCGACACATTCGATCAGCCCCAGCATTTT CASSDTFDQPQHF
TRBJ1-1 TRBV5-4 NA NA TGTGCCAGCAGCTTGGACACTTCGAACACTGAAGCTTTCTTT CASSLDTSNTEAFF
TRBJ2-2 TRBV7-7 NA NA TGTGCCAGCAGCGGAGAAGGGGTTGCCGGGGAGCTGTTTTTT CASSGEGVAGELFF
TRBJ2-4 TRBV11-3 NA NA TGTGCCAGCAGCTTAGCGGGGTTAGCCAAAAACATTCAGTACTTC CASSLAGLAKNIQYF
TRBJ2-2 TRBV6-4 NA NA TGTGCCAGCAGTGGAGAGAACACCCACACCGGGGAGCTGTTTTTT CASSGENTHTGELFF
TRBJ1-1 TRBV2 NA NA TGTGCCAGCAGTGAAGCGGGGGGGTGGAACACTGAAGCTTTCTTT CASSEAGGWNTEAFF
TRBJ1-4 TRBV5-6 NA NA TGTGCCAGCAGCCTGACCGGCCTTGCAACTAATGAAAAACTGTTTTTT CASSLTGLATNEKLFF
TRBJ2-1 TRBV6-5 TRBD1 NA TGTGCCAGTTCCCGGGACAGGGACTACAATGAGCAGTTCTTC CASSRDRDYNEQFF
TRBJ2-5 TRBV4-3 TRBD1 NA TGCGCCAGCAGCCAAGATTGGACAGGGGCTAAGACCCAGTACTTC CASSQDWTGAKTQYF
TRBJ2-3 TRBV25-1 TRBD2 once TGTGCCAGCAGTGGTCTAGCGGGAGGGCCCTTAGATACGCAGTATTTT CASSGLAGGPLDTQYF
TRBJ2-1 TRBV4-3 TRBD2 NA TGCGCCAGCAGCCAAGATCCCAGGCTAGCGGGGGCCAATGAGCAGTTCTTC CASSQDPRLAGANEQFF
TRBJ2-1 TRBV27 TRBD2 NA TGTGCCAGCAGTTTATCTACCTTAGCGGGGGGCTACAATGAGCAGTTCTTC CASSLSTLAGGYNEQFF
TRBJ1-1 TRBV21-1 NA NA TGTGCCAGCAGCCCCCCCGAGAACAGGGGCCAAGGCTGGGCTTTCTTT CASSPPENRGQGWAFF
TRBJ2-3 TRBV10-1 TRBD2 NA TGCGCCAGCAGTGACCTCCACAGCGGGGCTAGCACAGATACGCAGTATTTT CASSDLHSGASTDTQYF
TRBJ2-1 TRBV4-1 TRBD2 NA TGCGCCAGCAGCCAAGGACTAGCGGGGGCCATATACAATGAGCAGTTCTTC CASSQGLAGAIYNEQFF
TRBJ2-7 TRBV19 NA NA TGTGCCACCTTTCGTCGGGACCCAGGTACCTACGAGCAGTACTTC CATFRRDPGTYEQYF
TRBJ2-5 TRBV4-3 NA NA TGCGCCAGCAGCCAAGATTTAAACAGGGCTGGGGAGACCCAGTACTTC CASSQDLNRAGETQYF
TRBJ2-2 TRBV7-7 TRBD2 NA TGTGCCAGCAGCTCGAGCGGGAGCATGGGGGGGACCGGGGAGCTGTTTTTT CASSSSGSMGGTGELFF
TRBJ1-2 TRBV30 NA NA TGTGCCTGGAGCCCACCGGGGGGCTCTAACTATGGCTACACCTTC CAWSPPGGSNYGYTF